This TCR beta chain was captured in a study of blood T cell repertoires in COVID-19. Study in general: From the United States, Italy and Spain came samples of acute and convalescent COVID-19. PBMCs, B-cell-depleted T cells, or T cells were the source of the cDNA or gDNA that made up the material.

In the authors' workflow: Estimation of nucleated cell counts relied on the amplification of reference gene primers. Clones were sequenced by immunoSEQ multiplex PCR, and TCRdb holds only the in-frame ones, with some missing. The V and J calls and the clone size are those of that table, but D and trimming were determined from the DNA. The sample has about 330,000 clones; around 89% are singletons. CDR1 MNHNY and CDR2 SVGAGI come from the germline V gene (reference sequence). This CDR3 spans 15 amino acids. Trimming pared 7 bases from V and 4 bases from J, leaving 19 bases between. The chain couples TRBV6-6 to TRBJ1-1; a possible D gene is TRBD1 (5 bases). This receptor was taken from a woman aged 45 to 65 with active or convalescent COVID-19. What was sequenced was peripheral blood. CDR3 in DNA: TGTGCCAGCAACAACGCACGGGGGTTAGGCACTGAAGCTTTCTTT. It codes for CASNNARGLGTEAFF.